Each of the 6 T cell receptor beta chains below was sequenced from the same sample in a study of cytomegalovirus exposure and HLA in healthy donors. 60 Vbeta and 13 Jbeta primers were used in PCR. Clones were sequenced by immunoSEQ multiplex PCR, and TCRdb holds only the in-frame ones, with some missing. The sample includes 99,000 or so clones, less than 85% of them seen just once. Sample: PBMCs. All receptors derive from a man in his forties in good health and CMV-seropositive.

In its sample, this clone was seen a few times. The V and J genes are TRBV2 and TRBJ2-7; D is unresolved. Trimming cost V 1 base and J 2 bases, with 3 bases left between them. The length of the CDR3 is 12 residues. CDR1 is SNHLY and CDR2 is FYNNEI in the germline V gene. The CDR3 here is CASSEEPYEQYF. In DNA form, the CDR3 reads TGTGCCAGCAGTGAAGAGCCCTACGAGCAGTACTTC.

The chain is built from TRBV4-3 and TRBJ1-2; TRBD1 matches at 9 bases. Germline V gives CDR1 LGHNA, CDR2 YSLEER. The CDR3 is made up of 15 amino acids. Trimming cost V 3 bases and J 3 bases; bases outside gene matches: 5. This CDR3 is CASSHPGQGDYGYTF. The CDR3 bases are TGCGCCAGCAGCCACCCGGGACAGGGCGACTATGGCTACACCTTC.

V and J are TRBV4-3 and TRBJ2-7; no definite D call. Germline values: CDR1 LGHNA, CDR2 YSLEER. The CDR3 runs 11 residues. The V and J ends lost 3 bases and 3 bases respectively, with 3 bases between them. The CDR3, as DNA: TGCGCCAGCAGCCATCGCTACGAGCAGTACTTC. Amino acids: CASSHRYEQYF.

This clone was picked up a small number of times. The CDR3 reads CASSLYGILRGNEQFF. CDR3 coding DNA: TGTGCCAGCAGCCTATATGGGATACTTAGGGGCAATGAGCAGTTCTTC. The chain carries TRBV7-8 and TRBJ2-1; possible D gene TRBD1, 5 bases. Germline V gene lookup returns CDR1 SGHVS and CDR2 FQNEAQ. CDR3 length equals 16 residues. Between the trimmed V and J ends, which lost 5 bases and 6 bases, there was a span of 20 bases.

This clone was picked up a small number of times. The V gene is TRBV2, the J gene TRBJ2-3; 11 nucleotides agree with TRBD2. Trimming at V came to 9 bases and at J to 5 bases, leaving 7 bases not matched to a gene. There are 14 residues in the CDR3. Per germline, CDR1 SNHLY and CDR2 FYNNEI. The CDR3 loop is CARNSGGAKDTQYF. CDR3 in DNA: TGTGCCAGGAATAGCGGGGGGGCCAAAGATACGCAGTATTTT.

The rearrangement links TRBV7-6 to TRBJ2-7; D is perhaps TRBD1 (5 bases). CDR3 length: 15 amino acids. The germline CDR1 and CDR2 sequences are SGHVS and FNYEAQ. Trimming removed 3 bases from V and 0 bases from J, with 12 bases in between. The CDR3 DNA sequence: TGTGCCAGCAGCTTTTTGACAGAGAGCTCCTACGAGCAGTACTTC. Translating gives CASSFLTESSYEQYF.